This T cell receptor beta chain derives from a study of response to subunit inactivated influenza vaccine. Study findings and constraints: Authors suggested few new T cells are recruited by each seasonal influenza vaccination.

Via MiXCR, TCRdb re-called the RT-PCR reads, giving one row per CDR3 protein. The data hold 600,000 to 850,000 distinct CDR3 sequences, with 13% to 15% observed a single time. The length of the CDR3 is 17 residues. The J segment lost 0 bases and the V segment lost 1 base, leaving 3 bases of the junction unmatched. Germline V gene sequence: CDR1 LGHNA, CDR2 YNFKEQ. About this clonotype: Its antigen remains unidentified.

This chain links TRBV4-2 with TRBJ2-2, with 9 bases matching TRBD2. This TCR was recovered from a man in his fifties who received an inactivated influenza vaccine. The material sequenced was PBMCs from blood, taken around 15 days before vaccination. The DNA for the CDR3 is TGTGCCAGCAGCCAAGCTAGCGGGGAACCGAACACCGGGGAGCTGTTTTTT. As protein: CASSQASGEPNTGELFF.